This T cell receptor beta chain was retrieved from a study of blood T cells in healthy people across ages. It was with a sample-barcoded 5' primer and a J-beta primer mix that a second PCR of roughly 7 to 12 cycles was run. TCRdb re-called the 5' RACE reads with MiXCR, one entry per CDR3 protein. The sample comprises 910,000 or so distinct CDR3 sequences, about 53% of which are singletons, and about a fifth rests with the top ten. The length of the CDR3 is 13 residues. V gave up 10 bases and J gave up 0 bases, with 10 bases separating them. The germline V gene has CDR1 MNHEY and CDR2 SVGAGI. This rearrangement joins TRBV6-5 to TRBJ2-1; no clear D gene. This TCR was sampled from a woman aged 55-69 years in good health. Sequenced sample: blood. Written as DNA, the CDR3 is TGTGCCACCAAGATAAGCTCCTACAATGAGCAGTTCTTC. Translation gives CATKISSYNEQFF.